What follows is one TCR beta chain and its context. The antigen remains undetermined. RNA transcripts yielded amplified TCR beta CDR3 regions. The HTBI primer set served for first-round RT-PCR of the TCR CDR3. TCRdb re-derived calls from the multiplex PCR reads in MiXCR, one entry per CDR3 protein. The sample records about 360,000 distinct CDR3 sequences, over 10% being singletons. V dropped 4 bases and J dropped 9 bases, with 7 bases sitting between them. The CDR3 extends over 12 amino acids. Germline CDR1 and CDR2: LNHDA and SQIVND (reference sequence). This sample is part of a study of T cells in Graves' hyperthyroidism and ophthalmopathy. The study, taken as a whole, reports: By a 13 V-J model, ophthalmopathy was set apart from stable hyperthyroidism. Most thyroid clonotypes expanded above 0.001 appeared in blood too. Ophthalmopathy was predicted by the model a median of approximately six months ahead of onset.

The V call is TRBV19, the J call TRBJ1-6; D gene ambiguous. What was sequenced was blood. The TCR was taken from a woman aged 18-29 years with Graves' hyperthyroidism. CDR3 sequence (DNA): TGTGCCAGTAGTAACTCCGGTTCACCCCTCCACTTT. Residues: CASSNSGSPLHF.